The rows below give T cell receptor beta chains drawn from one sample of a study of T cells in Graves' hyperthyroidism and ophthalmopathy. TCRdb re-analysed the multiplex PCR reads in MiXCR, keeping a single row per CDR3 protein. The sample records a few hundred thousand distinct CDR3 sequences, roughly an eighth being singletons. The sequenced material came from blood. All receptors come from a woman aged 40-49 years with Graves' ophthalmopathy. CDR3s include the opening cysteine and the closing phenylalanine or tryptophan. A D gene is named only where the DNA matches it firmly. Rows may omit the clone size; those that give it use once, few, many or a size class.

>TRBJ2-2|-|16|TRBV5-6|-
CASSFRITRDTGELFF
TGTGCCAGCAGCTTTCGGATTACTAGGGACACCGGGGAGCTGTTTTTT
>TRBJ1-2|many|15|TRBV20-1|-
CSARGGLGPNYGYTF
TGCAGTGCTAGAGGGGGTCTAGGGCCTAACTATGGCTACACCTTC
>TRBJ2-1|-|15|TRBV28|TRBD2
CASSLRRESSNEQFF
TGTGCCAGCAGTTTACGGCGGGAGTCTAGCAATGAGCAGTTCTTC
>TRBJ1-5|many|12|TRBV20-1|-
CSASGVAQPQHF
TGCAGTGCGTCCGGGGTGGCGCAGCCCCAGCATTTT
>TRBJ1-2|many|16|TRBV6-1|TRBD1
CASNRAGGEVNYGYTF
TGTGCCAGCAACCGGGCAGGGGGCGAAGTCAACTATGGCTACACCTTC
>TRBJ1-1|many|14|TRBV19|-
CASKGSGVNTEAFF
TGTGCCAGTAAAGGTTCAGGGGTGAACACTGAAGCTTTCTTT
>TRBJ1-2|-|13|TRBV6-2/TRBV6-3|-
CASSPDSPYGYTF
TGTGCCAGCAGTCCGGACAGCCCCTATGGCTACACCTTC
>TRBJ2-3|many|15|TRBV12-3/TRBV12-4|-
CASSLGGIGPDTQYF
TGTGCCAGCAGTTTAGGCGGCATCGGCCCAGATACGCAGTATTTT
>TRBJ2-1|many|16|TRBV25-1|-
CASSEYGGAPYNEQFF
TGTGCCAGCAGTGAATATGGAGGGGCTCCCTACAATGAGCAGTTCTTC
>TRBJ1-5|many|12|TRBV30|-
CAWNREHQPQHF
TGTGCCTGGAACAGGGAACATCAGCCCCAGCATTTT
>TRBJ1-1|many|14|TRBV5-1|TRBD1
CASSGGQGKVEAFF
TGCGCCAGCAGCGGTGGACAGGGGAAAGTTGAAGCTTTCTTT
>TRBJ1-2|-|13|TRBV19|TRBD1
CASSIGTGGGYTF
TGTGCCAGTAGTATCGGGACAGGGGGCGGCTACACCTTC
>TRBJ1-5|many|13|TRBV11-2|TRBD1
CASSYRGRQPQHF
TGTGCCAGCAGCTACAGGGGACGGCAGCCCCAGCATTTT
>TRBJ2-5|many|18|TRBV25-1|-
CASSEYGEQGIYQETQYF
TGTGCCAGCAGTGAATATGGGGAGCAGGGCATATACCAAGAGACCCAGTACTTC